One TCR beta chain is described in this entry. The antigen remains unidentified. This entry belongs to a study of T-cell memory formation after mild COVID-19. For the study at large: Clustering of TCRs was largely donor specific. Overall study results and limits: The CD4+ clones that contracted clustered mainly within CM and EM, and the CD8+ clones concentrated in EMRA. Memory sampled before infection contained some responding clones, suggesting cross-reactive memory joined.

A single record per CDR3 protein comes from TCRdb applying MiXCR to the 5' RACE reads. The sample shows 80,000 to 95,000 distinct CDR3 sequences, around a quarter of them seen only once. Germline V lookup: CDR1 GTSNPN, CDR2 SVGIG (reference sequence). The J segment lost 3 bases and the V segment lost 2 bases, leaving 5 bases of the junction unmatched. The CDR3 runs 14 residues. The specimen was PBMCs or a T cell subset sorted from them (not recorded which). The chain links TRBV30 to TRBJ2-7, with TRBD1 matching 9 bases. The source is a man between 18 and 29 years old who had mild COVID-19 (a few samples of this study predate the infection). Cell type and time point are not known. As DNA, the CDR3 is TGTGCCTGGAGTCGACAGGGGGTCGACTACGAGCAGTACTTC. This encodes CAWSRQGVDYEQYF.